The rows below give T cell receptor beta chains drawn from one sample of a study of cytomegalovirus exposure and HLA in healthy donors. Generated by immunoSEQ multiplex PCR, the TCRdb table keeps only in-frame clones and is missing some. The top ten clones hold around 6.5% of a sample with 150,000 to 200,000 clones, over 80% of them seen once. What was sequenced was PBMCs. These receptors came from a male donor in good health and CMV-seropositive. Each CDR3 is given with its conserved first and last residue. The D gene is left open where the match is weak. Clone size is not always given. Where it is, it says once, few, many or a class for expanded clones.

>few|TRBV5-4|TRBD1|TRBJ2-2
TGTGCCAGCAGCCTAACAGGGGGCAGGGGCACCGGGGAGCTGTTTTTT
CASSLTGGRGTGELFF
>-|TRBV5-1|TRBD2|TRBJ2-4
TGCGCCAGCAGCTTGGGGGGTAGCGGGACTCAAAACATTCAGTACTTC
CASSLGGSGTQNIQYF
>-|TRBV6-1|TRBD2|TRBJ2-1
TGTGCCAGCAGTGCTAGCGGCCTTGGTGAGCAGTTCTTC
CASSASGLGEQFF
>-|TRBV28|-|TRBJ1-1
TGTGCCAGCAGTTTAACAGGCGTAGGCCACACTGAAGCCTTCTTT
CASSLTGVGHTEAFF
>-|TRBV5-1|TRBD1|TRBJ2-5
TGCGCCAGCAGCTTTACTCCGGGACAGCAGACCCAGTACTTC
CASSFTPGQQTQYF
>-|TRBV7-2|-|TRBJ1-2
TGTGCCAGCAGCTCGGACAGAGCTAACTATGGCTACACCTTC
CASSSDRANYGYTF
>-|TRBV18|TRBD1|TRBJ2-1
TGTGCCAGCTCACCAACAGGGGCCAATGAGCAGTTCTTC
CASSPTGANEQFF
>-|TRBV7-9|TRBD1|TRBJ2-5
TGTGCCAGCAGCTTAAGAGGACAGGGACCCCAAGAGACCCAGTACTTC
CASSLRGQGPQETQYF
>-|TRBV9|TRBD1|TRBJ2-1
TGTGCCAGCAGCCCCGGACAGGGGGAGGCTGAGCAGTTCTTC
CASSPGQGEAEQFF
>-|TRBV7-9|TRBD1|TRBJ1-4
TGTGCCAGCAGAGACCAGGGGGCCACTAATGAAAAACTGTTTTTT
CASRDQGATNEKLFF
>-|TRBV6-5|TRBD1|TRBJ2-7
TGTGCCAGCAGTTACTCTAGCCAGGGGGAACCCTACGAGCAGTACTTC
CASSYSSQGEPYEQYF
>-|TRBV9|TRBD2|TRBJ2-7
TGTGCCAGCAGCGTAGAGACTAGCGGGAGTTACGAGCAGTACTTC
CASSVETSGSYEQYF
>-|TRBV5-8|-|TRBJ2-5
TGTGCCAGCAGCTTGGCCAAGGGGGTAGGAGAGACCCAGTACTTC
CASSLAKGVGETQYF
>-|TRBV27|TRBD1|TRBJ1-6
TGTGCCAGCAGTTTAGGATTGGGACAGGGGAATTCACCCCTCCACTTT
CASSLGLGQGNSPLHF
>-|TRBV27|TRBD1|TRBJ1-2
TGTGCCAGCAGTTGGGCGGGGACAGGGTCCGGCTACACCTTC
CASSWAGTGSGYTF
>-|TRBV5-5|-|TRBJ1-1
TGTGCCAGCAGCTTGGACGGCGGGGACACTGAAGCTTTCTTT
CASSLDGGDTEAFF
>-|TRBV5-1|TRBD1|TRBJ2-5
TGCGCCAGCAGCTTGGTACCAGGGGGTTCAGAGACCCAGTACTTC
CASSLVPGGSETQYF
>few|TRBV11-2|-|TRBJ2-7
TGTGCCAGCAGCTTAGTACAGGGCTCCTACGAGCAGTACTTC
CASSLVQGSYEQYF
>-|TRBV5-1|TRBD1|TRBJ2-2
TGCGCCAGCAGCCGACAGGGTCTAGCTAATACCGGGGAGCTGTTTTTT
CASSRQGLANTGELFF